Below, 24 T cell receptor beta chains from the same sample are listed, as sequenced in a study of blood T cell repertoires in COVID-19 (dated by TCRdb to 2018 to 2020). Library prep was done by the immunoSEQ multiplex PCR assay. The source is immuneACCESS, and TCRdb retained only in-frame sequences with V and J called. Part of the clones is not carried over; for the studies checked, unresolved V genes explain less than half of this, and the remainder is unexplained. The sample table lists around 120,000 clones, nearly 90% of them with a count of one. The ten largest clones capture approximately 3.9% of the sample. Sequencing was performed on peripheral blood. The receptor source for this set is a woman aged 60-75 years with COVID-19, enrolled during active disease.

V gene TRBV7-3 combines with J gene TRBJ2-7; a possible D gene is TRBD2 (6 bases). The germline CDR1 and CDR2 sequences are SGHTA and FQGTGA. V was pared by 2 bases and J by 2 bases, with 13 bases between. The CDR3 extends over 15 amino acids. Here the CDR3 reads CASSLASRGTYEQYF. The CDR3 coding sequence is TGTGCCAGCAGCTTAGCATCGCGGGGAACCTACGAGCAGTACTTC.

The chain has TRBV5-4 and TRBJ2-3, with 12 bases identical to TRBD2. The length of the CDR3 is 20 residues. Germline V gene sequence: CDR1 SGHNT, CDR2 YYREEE (reference sequence). The V segment lost 4 bases and the J segment 0 bases; nucleotides outside the gene matches: 15. The CDR3 loop reads CASSASLAGGFTLSTDTQYF. CDR3 nucleotide sequence: TGTGCCAGCAGCGCCTCCCTAGCGGGGGGGTTTACTCTTAGCACAGATACGCAGTATTTT.

This clone has only one observation. The chain employs TRBV30 and TRBJ1-2; tentatively, D is TRBD1 (6 bases). The CDR3 has 13 residues. Germline CDR1 is GTSNPN and CDR2 is SVGIG (reference sequence). Trimming removed 0 bases at V and 4 bases at J, with 9 bases between. CDR3 in amino acids: CAWSVGGGYGYTF. Here the CDR3 DNA reads TGTGCCTGGAGTGTAGGGGGGGGCTATGGCTACACCTTC.

V is TRBV19 and J is TRBJ1-4; the D gene is possibly TRBD1 (6 bases). V lost 5 bases, J lost 5 bases, and 15 bases lay in between. Germline V gene lookup returns CDR1 LNHDA and CDR2 SQIVND (reference sequence). The CDR3 runs to 15 residues. The CDR3 nucleotides read TGTGCCAGTAGTGGGAGGGGGACATCGAATGAAAAACTGTTTTTT. Protein sequence: CASSGRGTSNEKLFF.

The V call is TRBV18, the J call TRBJ2-2; 7 nucleotides line up with TRBD1. The V gene end was trimmed by 1 base and the J gene end by 1 base; junction bases not matched to a gene: 3. The CDR3 covers 16 residues. Germline values: CDR1 KGHSH, CDR2 LQKENI. CDR3 sequence (DNA): TGTGCCAGCTCACCACAGGGGGCCGTGAACACCGGGGAGCTGTTTTTT. Translated, it gives CASSPQGAVNTGELFF.

The V and J genes are TRBV19 and TRBJ1-2, with D tentatively TRBD1 (5 bases). Germline assignment: CDR1 LNHDA and CDR2 SQIVND (reference sequence). Trimming took off 4 bases at V and 4 bases at J, with 13 bases between the two ends. The CDR3 runs 14 residues. This CDR3 reads CASSKPVGRYGYTF. CDR3 DNA sequence: TGTGCCAGTAGTAAACCGGTGGGGCGCTATGGCTACACCTTC.

CDR3 in amino acids: CASSGGAGGGETQYF. In DNA, the CDR3 is TGTGCCAGCAGCGGAGGAGCGGGGGGGGGAGAGACCCAGTACTTC. The chain employs TRBV9 and TRBJ2-5, with TRBD2 identical over 10 bases. The CDR3 contains 15 residues. V lost 3 bases to trimming and J lost 4 bases; unmatched junction nucleotides: 6. Germline CDR1 SGDLS, CDR2 YYNGEE.

V usage is TRBV9 and J usage is TRBJ1-1; the match to TRBD1 covers 7 bases. The J segment lost 5 bases and the V segment lost 4 bases, leaving 8 bases of the junction unmatched. CDR3 length: 14 residues. The germline V gene has CDR1 SGDLS and CDR2 YYNGEE. The CDR3 here is CASSPTGFSTEAFF. In DNA, the CDR3 is TGTGCCAGCAGCCCGACAGGGTTTTCTACTGAAGCTTTCTTT. Complete variable domain (other parts from reference TRBV9 and TRBJ1-1): DSGVTQTPKHLITATGQRVTLRCSPRSGDLSVYWYQQSLDQGLQFLIQYYNGEERAKGNILERFSAQQFPDLHSELNLSSLELGDSALYFCASSPTGFSTEAFFGQGTRLTVV.

This chain joins TRBV13 and TRBJ2-7, with 8 bases identical to TRBD1. The germline V gene has CDR1 PRHDT and CDR2 FYEKMQ (reference sequence). With V trimmed by 0 bases and J by 1 base, 2 bases remained unmatched. The CDR3 runs to 15 residues. The chain's CDR3 is CASSLGQGASYEQYF. CDR3 DNA sequence: TGTGCCAGCAGCTTAGGTCAGGGGGCGTCCTACGAGCAGTACTTC.

A word on this clone: The sample contains more than one DNA sequence encoding this CDR3. The J gene is TRBJ2-7, the V gene TRBV7-9; a possible D gene is TRBD1 (6 bases). V dropped 4 bases and J dropped 3 bases, with 7 bases sitting between them. Germline loops: CDR1 SEHNR, CDR2 FQNEAQ (reference sequence). The CDR3 length is 12 residues. The CDR3 nucleotides are TGTGCCAGCAGCTCACAGGGCTACGAGCAGTACTTC. Translated: CASSSQGYEQYF.

This clone was detected once. This sequence joins TRBV7-2 and TRBJ1-1, with D unresolved. V was cut by 0 bases and J by 12 bases, with 8 bases left in between. Per germline, CDR1 SGHTA and CDR2 FQGNSA. The CDR3 consists of 11 residues. In DNA, the CDR3 is TGTGCCAGCAGCTTAGCGGGCGCGACTTTCTTT. Amino acid sequence: CASSLAGATFF.

The chain is built from TRBV7-2 and TRBJ2-1; D is undetermined. Germline CDR1 reads SGHTA; CDR2 reads FQGNSA. Trimming took 1 base from V and 2 from J, leaving 9 bases between them. The CDR3 covers 15 residues. CDR3 sequence (DNA): TGTGCCAGCAGCTTAGGCGTCCGTCCCTACAATGAGCAGTTCTTC. Amino acids: CASSLGVRPYNEQFF.

As regards this clone: Germline and junction disagree at one end, which may indicate a read error. The rearrangement joins TRBV19 to TRBJ2-5; TRBD1 agrees at 7 bases. The V gene's germline CDR1 is LNHDA and CDR2 SQIVND (reference sequence). CDR3 length equals 15 residues. The CDR3 DNA sequence: TGTGCCAGCAGTATAAACAGGGGACCCCAAGAGACCCAGTACTTC. Amino acid sequence: CASSINRGPQETQYF.

The V call is TRBV5-1, the J call TRBJ1-2; 8 nucleotides match TRBD1. The CDR3 sequence is 16 residues long. V lost 4 bases and J lost 4; bases outside the gene matches: 12. Germline V lookup: CDR1 SGHRS, CDR2 YFSETQ. In DNA form, the CDR3 reads TGCGCCAGCAGCCCGCGGACAGGGCGGGACTTCTATGGCTACACCTTC. Amino acid sequence: CASSPRTGRDFYGYTF.

The V call is TRBV5-4, the J call TRBJ2-6, with 9 bases matching TRBD1. V shed 4 bases, J shed 0 bases, and the junction held 5 bases outside the gene matches. Germline-derived CDR1 and CDR2 are SGHNT and YYREEE (reference sequence). This CDR3 spans 17 amino acids. The CDR3 here is CASSRQGGSSGANVLTF. The DNA of the CDR3 is TGTGCCAGCAGCCGACAGGGGGGGTCCTCTGGGGCCAACGTCCTGACTTTC.

The V call is TRBV10-3, the J call TRBJ2-1; 8 bases fit TRBD2. The CDR3 is 15 amino acids. V dropped 6 bases and J dropped 0; count of bases not matched to a gene: 4. CDR1 and CDR2 (germline): ENHRY, SYGVKD. The DNA for the CDR3 is TGTGCCATCAGGACTAGCGCTAGCTCCTACAATGAGCAGTTCTTC. It yields the protein CAIRTSASSYNEQFF.

The CDR3 DNA sequence: TGTGCCAGCAGTACAGACGGGAACAATCAGCCCCAGCATTTT. It translates to CASSTDGNNQPQHF. V usage is TRBV6-5 and J usage is TRBJ1-5; D is uncertain. The CDR3 is 14 residues long. Germline V gene data show CDR1 as MNHEY and CDR2 as SVGAGI. Trimming stripped 5 bases from V and 3 bases from J, with 11 bases between.

The chain couples TRBV4-2 to TRBJ1-3; D is perhaps TRBD1 (6 bases). Germline assignment: CDR1 LGHNA and CDR2 YNFKEQ. V was clipped by 1 base and J by 0 bases, with 13 bases between them. The CDR3 spans 17 residues. The CDR3 protein is CASSQVGQLGSGNTIYF. CDR3 DNA: TGTGCCAGCAGCCAAGTCGGACAGCTTGGCTCTGGAAACACCATATATTTT.

V and J are TRBV7-8 and TRBJ1-4; perhaps TRBD1 as D (6 bases). V lost 7 bases and J 3 bases, leaving 9 bases between the germline ends. This CDR3 has 13 residues. Germline assignment: CDR1 SGHVS and CDR2 FQNEAQ. As DNA, the CDR3 is TGTGCCAGCAACGGACAGCCTAATGAAAAACTGTTTTTT. Its translation is CASNGQPNEKLFF.

The rearrangement links TRBV11-2 to TRBJ2-7, with 9 bases identical to TRBD1. This CDR3 region has 17 residues. The trim removed 0 bases at V and 3 bases at J, leaving 9 bases unmatched. CDR1 is SGHAT, CDR2 FQNNGV, per germline. CDR3 in DNA: TGTGCCAGCAGCTTAGATTGGATAGGGGACAGGGACTACGAGCAGTACTTC. Translation: CASSLDWIGDRDYEQYF.

The table lists this clone with a count of one. The V gene is TRBV6-6, the J gene TRBJ1-6; tentatively, D is TRBD1 (6 bases). The V gene lost 6 bases and the J gene lost 8 bases, with 8 bases spanning the gap. This CDR3 region has 12 residues. Germline values: CDR1 MNHNY, CDR2 SVGAGI (reference sequence). The CDR3 sequence: CASRNRDSPLHF. DNA of the CDR3: TGTGCCAGCAGAAACAGGGATTCACCCCTCCACTTT.

The J gene is TRBJ2-3, the V gene TRBV25-1, with TRBD2 matching 11 bases. CDR3 length equals 14 residues. The germline V gene encodes CDR1 MGHDK and CDR2 SYGVNS. After removal of 10 bases from V and 3 bases from J, the junction contained 6 bases not matched to a gene. CDR3 DNA sequence: TGTGCCACCCAAACTAGCGGGGGTACAGATACGCAGTATTTT. It codes for CATQTSGGTDTQYF.

This chain links TRBV5-1 with TRBJ2-3, with D tentatively TRBD1 (6 bases). The CDR3 runs 12 residues. Trimming stripped 5 bases from V and 3 bases from J, with 7 bases between. CDR1 and CDR2 from the germline V gene are SGHRS and YFSETQ. CDR3 amino acids: CASRGGTDTQYF. As DNA, the CDR3 is TGCGCCAGCAGAGGGGGTACAGATACGCAGTATTTT.

Written as DNA, the CDR3 is TGTGCCAGCCGACGTCCTTCGGAGGGGTGGTCACCCCTCCACTTT. Protein sequence: CASRRPSEGWSPLHF. The V gene is TRBV6-5, the J gene TRBJ1-6, with D perhaps TRBD1 (5 bases). Trimming shortened V by 8 bases and J by 10 bases, and 21 bases separated the two germline ends. CDR3 length equals 15 residues. Germline CDR1 and CDR2: MNHEY and SVGAGI.